This TCR beta chain was documented in a study of T cell changes during pregnancy in multiple sclerosis. This table comes from immunoSEQ multiplex PCR, and its TCRdb copy is limited to in-frame clones, with some not included. This sample has some 32,000 clones, with approximately 90% found just once. The CDR3 consists of 13 residues. In germline, CDR1 is MNHEY, CDR2 SMNVEV (reference sequence). The V and J ends lost 5 bases and 7 bases, in that order; junction bases with no gene match: 7. The chain carries TRBV27 and TRBJ1-2; 7 bases fit TRBD1. The clonotype originates from a female donor with multiple sclerosis, enrolled in a pregnancy study. Here the sequenced sample was CD8+ T cells from peripheral blood mononuclear cells, taken in the second trimester of pregnancy. The CDR3 coding sequence is TGTGCCAGCAGTCCAGGGACAGTCGGTGGCTACACCTTC. It translates to CASSPGTVGGYTF.